This is a list of T cell receptor beta chains from one sample in a study of blood T cells in healthy people across ages. Via MiXCR, TCRdb re-called the 5' RACE reads, giving one row per CDR3 protein. Of fewer than 800,000 distinct CDR3 sequences in the sample, 49% were seen once. The specimen sequenced was blood. The source is an older woman in good health. The CDR3 runs from the conserved cysteine through the conserved F or W. Each record gives: D gene, V gene, clone size, J gene, CDR3 DNA, CDR3 protein. D genes are given only for firm matches. Clone sizes are given selectively: once, few, many, or a class where the clone is expanded.

d_gene: .; v_gene: TRBV16; abundance: many; j_gene: TRBJ1-5; CDR3nt: TGTGCCAGCAGCCTGGGACGGAGGACATTAAATCAGCCCCAGCATTTT; CDR3aa: CASSLGRRTLNQPQHF
d_gene: .; v_gene: TRBV29-1; abundance: many; j_gene: TRBJ2-7; CDR3nt: TGCAGCGTTGAAGACGGGCGGGACGGAACTTACGAGCAGTACTTC; CDR3aa: CSVEDGRDGTYEQYF
d_gene: TRBD1; v_gene: TRBV5-6; abundance: .; j_gene: TRBJ2-7; CDR3nt: TGTGCCAGCAGCTTGTCTGGGACAGACTCCTACGAGCAGTACTTC; CDR3aa: CASSLSGTDSYEQYF
d_gene: TRBD1; v_gene: TRBV29-1; abundance: .; j_gene: TRBJ2-7; CDR3nt: TGCAGCGTGGGGACAGCTGCCTACGAGCAGTACTTC; CDR3aa: CSVGTAAYEQYF
d_gene: .; v_gene: TRBV28; abundance: .; j_gene: TRBJ2-3; CDR3nt: TGTGCCAGCAGTGCACCTGGGGGTCCGAGCACAGATACGCAGTATTTT; CDR3aa: CASSAPGGPSTDTQYF
d_gene: .; v_gene: TRBV24-1; abundance: .; j_gene: TRBJ1-2; CDR3nt: TGTGCCACCAGTGATACGCCTAGGGCCCTGACAACCTATGGCTACACCTTC; CDR3aa: CATSDTPRALTTYGYTF
d_gene: TRBD1; v_gene: TRBV27; abundance: .; j_gene: TRBJ1-2; CDR3nt: TGTGCCAGCAGTTTACCCCCGCAGACAGGGCATGGCTACACCTTC; CDR3aa: CASSLPPQTGHGYTF
d_gene: .; v_gene: TRBV3-1; abundance: few; j_gene: TRBJ1-2; CDR3nt: TGTGCCAGCAGCCTAGATTCGGGGCCCTCCTATGGCTACACCTTC; CDR3aa: CASSLDSGPSYGYTF
d_gene: TRBD1; v_gene: TRBV30; abundance: .; j_gene: TRBJ1-1; CDR3nt: TGTGCCTGGAGTAAGGACAGGGAGGAGACTGAAGCTTTCTTT; CDR3aa: CAWSKDREETEAFF
d_gene: .; v_gene: TRBV29-1; abundance: .; j_gene: TRBJ2-2; CDR3nt: TGCAGCGTGGGACATCCCTCCGGGGAGCTGTTTTTT; CDR3aa: CSVGHPSGELFF
d_gene: .; v_gene: TRBV20-1; abundance: .; j_gene: TRBJ1-2; CDR3nt: TGCAGTGCTAGATGGGGACCCCGGCGCTACACCTTC; CDR3aa: CSARWGPRRYTF
d_gene: .; v_gene: TRBV7-3; abundance: .; j_gene: TRBJ1-6; CDR3nt: TGTGCCAGCAGCTTTCCGGGGGGGCCCCTCCACTTT; CDR3aa: CASSFPGGPLHF
d_gene: .; v_gene: TRBV27; abundance: .; j_gene: TRBJ1-1; CDR3nt: TGTGCCAGCAGTTTAAGTGTCGGGGGAGAAGCTTTCTTT; CDR3aa: CASSLSVGGEAFF
d_gene: .; v_gene: TRBV9; abundance: .; j_gene: TRBJ2-4; CDR3nt: TGTGCCAGCAGCGTAGCTCCCGGCTTAGCCAAAAACATTCAGTACTTC; CDR3aa: CASSVAPGLAKNIQYF
d_gene: .; v_gene: TRBV25-1; abundance: .; j_gene: TRBJ2-3; CDR3nt: TGTGCCAGCAGTGAATCACCCCAGGCCTCCACAGATACGCAGTATTTT; CDR3aa: CASSESPQASTDTQYF